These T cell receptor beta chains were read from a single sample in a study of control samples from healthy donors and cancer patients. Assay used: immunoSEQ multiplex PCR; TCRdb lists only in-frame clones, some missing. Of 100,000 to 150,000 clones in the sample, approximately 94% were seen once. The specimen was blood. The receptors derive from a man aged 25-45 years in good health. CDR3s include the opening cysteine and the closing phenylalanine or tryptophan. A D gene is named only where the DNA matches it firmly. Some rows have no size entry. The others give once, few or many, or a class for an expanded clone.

DNA: TGCGCCAGCAGCTTCCTTCCGGGAGCGAGCTACGAGCAGTACTTC; CDR3: CASSFLPGASYEQYF; J: TRBJ2-7; V: TRBV5-1; D: -; size: -
DNA: TGTGCCAGCAAAGCCAGATTAGCCACTGAAGCTTTCTTT; CDR3: CASKARLATEAFF; J: TRBJ1-1; V: TRBV7-9; D: -; size: -
DNA: TGTGCCAGCAGTCTCCAAGTGGGGGCGTGGTATGGCTACACCTTC; CDR3: CASSLQVGAWYGYTF; J: TRBJ1-2; V: TRBV28; D: -; size: -
DNA: TGTGCCTGGAGTGGACAGAATAATTCACCCCTCCACTTT; CDR3: CAWSGQNNSPLHF; J: TRBJ1-6; V: TRBV30; D: -; size: once
DNA: TGTGCCAGCAGTTACGCCGGGGTTGGCAATCAGCCCCAGCATTTT; CDR3: CASSYAGVGNQPQHF; J: TRBJ1-5; V: TRBV6-2/TRBV6-3; D: -; size: -
DNA: TGTGCCAGCAGTCCGGGACAGGGGGTCCCTAACTATGGCTACACCTTC; CDR3: CASSPGQGVPNYGYTF; J: TRBJ1-2; V: TRBV27; D: TRBD1; size: -
DNA: TGTGCCAGCAGTGCCTACTTGGACAGACTGAATTCACCCCTCCACTTT; CDR3: CASSAYLDRLNSPLHF; J: TRBJ1-6; V: TRBV6-1; D: -; size: -
DNA: TGCGCCAGCAGCCAAGATGGGAGGGGATCCGAAAAACTGTTTTTT; CDR3: CASSQDGRGSEKLFF; J: TRBJ1-4; V: TRBV4-3; D: -; size: -
DNA: TGTGCCAGCAGTCGAACCCGGACAGGGATGGGCTATGGCTACACCTTC; CDR3: CASSRTRTGMGYGYTF; J: TRBJ1-2; V: TRBV6-6; D: TRBD1; size: once
DNA: TGTGCCAGCTCCGCGGGGTCATCCTACGAGCAGTACTTC; CDR3: CASSAGSSYEQYF; J: TRBJ2-7; V: TRBV18; D: -; size: -
DNA: TGTGCCAGCAGCGTAGGCGGAAGATCCACAGATACGCAGTATTTT; CDR3: CASSVGGRSTDTQYF; J: TRBJ2-3; V: TRBV9; D: -; size: -
DNA: TGTGCCAGCAGTTTATTACAGGGGGCGCGGGGTACAGATACGCAGTATTTT; CDR3: CASSLLQGARGTDTQYF; J: TRBJ2-3; V: TRBV28; D: TRBD1; size: -
DNA: TGTGCCAGCAGCTTTGGGGCTTCCTACGAGCAGTACTTC; CDR3: CASSFGASYEQYF; J: TRBJ2-7; V: TRBV5-6; D: -; size: -